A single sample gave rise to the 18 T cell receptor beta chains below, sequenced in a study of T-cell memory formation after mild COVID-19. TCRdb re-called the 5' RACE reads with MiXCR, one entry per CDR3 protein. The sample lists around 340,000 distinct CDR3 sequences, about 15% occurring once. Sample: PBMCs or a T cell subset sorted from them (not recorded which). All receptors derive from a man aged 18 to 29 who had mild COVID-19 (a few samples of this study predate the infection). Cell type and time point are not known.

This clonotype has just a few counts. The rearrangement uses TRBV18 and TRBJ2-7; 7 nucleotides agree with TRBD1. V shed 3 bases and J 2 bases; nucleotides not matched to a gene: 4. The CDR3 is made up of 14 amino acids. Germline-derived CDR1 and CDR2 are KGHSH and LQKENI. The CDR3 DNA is TGTGCCAGCTCACCTGACAGGGACACCTACGAGCAGTACTTC. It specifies CASSPDRDTYEQYF.

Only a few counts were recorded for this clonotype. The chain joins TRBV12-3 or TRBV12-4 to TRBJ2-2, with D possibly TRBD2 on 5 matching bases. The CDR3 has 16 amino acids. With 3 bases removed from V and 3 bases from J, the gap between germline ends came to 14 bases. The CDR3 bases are TGTGCCAGCAGTTTTCGAGGGCGCGAGGACACCGGGGAGCTGTTTTTT. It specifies CASSFRGREDTGELFF.

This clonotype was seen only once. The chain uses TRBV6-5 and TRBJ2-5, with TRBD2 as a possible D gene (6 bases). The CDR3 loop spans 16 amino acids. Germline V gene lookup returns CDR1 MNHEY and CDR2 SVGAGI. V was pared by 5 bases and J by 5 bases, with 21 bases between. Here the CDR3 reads CASSPGGGKFGETQYF. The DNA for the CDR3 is TGTGCCAGCAGTCCCGGTGGAGGGAAGTTTGGGGAGACCCAGTACTTC.

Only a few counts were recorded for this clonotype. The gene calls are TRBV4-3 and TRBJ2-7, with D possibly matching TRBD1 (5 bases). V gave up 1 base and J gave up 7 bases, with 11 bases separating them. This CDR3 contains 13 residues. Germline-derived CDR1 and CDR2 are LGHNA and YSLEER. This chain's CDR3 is CASSQGWGREQYF. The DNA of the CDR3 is TGCGCCAGCAGCCAAGGATGGGGCAGGGAGCAGTACTTC.

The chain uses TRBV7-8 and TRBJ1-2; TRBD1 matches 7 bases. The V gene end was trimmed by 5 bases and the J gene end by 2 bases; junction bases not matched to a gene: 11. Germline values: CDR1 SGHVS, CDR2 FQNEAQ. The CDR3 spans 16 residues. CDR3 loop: CASSPSGQPQNYGYTF. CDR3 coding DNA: TGTGCCAGCAGCCCCTCGGGACAGCCTCAAAACTATGGCTACACCTTC.

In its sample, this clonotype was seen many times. The CDR3 region is CASSVTAGPNNEQFF. For the CDR3, the DNA is TGTGCCAGCAGCGTGACAGCGGGGCCAAACAATGAGCAGTTCTTC. V is TRBV9 and J is TRBJ2-1; 7 nucleotides match TRBD2. The CDR3 is made up of 15 amino acids. V shed 2 bases, J shed 5 bases, and the junction held 7 bases outside the gene matches. Germline CDR1 reads SGDLS; CDR2 reads YYNGEE.

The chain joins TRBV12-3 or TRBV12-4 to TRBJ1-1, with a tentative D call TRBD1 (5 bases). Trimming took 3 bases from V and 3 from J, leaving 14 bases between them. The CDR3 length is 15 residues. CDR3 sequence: CASSFGQIGDTEAFF. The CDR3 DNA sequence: TGTGCCAGCAGTTTCGGTCAAATAGGGGACACTGAAGCTTTCTTT.

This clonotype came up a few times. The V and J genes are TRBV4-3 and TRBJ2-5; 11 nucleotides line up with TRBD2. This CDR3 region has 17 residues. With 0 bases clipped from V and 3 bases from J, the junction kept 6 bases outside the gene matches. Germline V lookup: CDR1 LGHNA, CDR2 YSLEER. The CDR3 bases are TGCGCCAGCAGCCAAGATCTAGCGGGGGGACTCGAAGAGACCCAGTACTTC. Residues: CASSQDLAGGLEETQYF.

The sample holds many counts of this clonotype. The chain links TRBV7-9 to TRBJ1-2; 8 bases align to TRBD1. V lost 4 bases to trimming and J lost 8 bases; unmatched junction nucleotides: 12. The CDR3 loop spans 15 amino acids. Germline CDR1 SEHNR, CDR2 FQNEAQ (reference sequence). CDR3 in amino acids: CASSSPGQAKWGYTF. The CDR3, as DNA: TGTGCCAGCAGCTCCCCGGGACAGGCAAAATGGGGCTACACCTTC.

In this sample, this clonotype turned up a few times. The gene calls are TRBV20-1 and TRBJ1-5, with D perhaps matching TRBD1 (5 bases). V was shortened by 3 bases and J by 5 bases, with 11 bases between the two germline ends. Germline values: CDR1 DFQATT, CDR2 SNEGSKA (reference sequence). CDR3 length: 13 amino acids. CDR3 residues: CSARGQAHQPQHF. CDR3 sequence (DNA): TGCAGTGCTAGGGGGCAGGCCCATCAGCCCCAGCATTTT.

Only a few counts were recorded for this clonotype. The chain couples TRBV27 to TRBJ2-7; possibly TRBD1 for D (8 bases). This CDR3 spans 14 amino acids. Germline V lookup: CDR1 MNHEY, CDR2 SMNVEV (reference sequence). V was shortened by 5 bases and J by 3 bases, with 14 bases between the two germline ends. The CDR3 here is CASSPQGDYYEQYV. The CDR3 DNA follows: TGTGCCAGCAGTCCACAGGGGGACTACTACGAGCAGTACGTC.

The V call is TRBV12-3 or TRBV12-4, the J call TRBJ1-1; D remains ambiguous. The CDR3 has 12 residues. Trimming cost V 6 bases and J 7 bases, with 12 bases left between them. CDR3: CASSPDDGEAFF. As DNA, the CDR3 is TGTGCCAGCAGCCCCGACGATGGTGAAGCTTTCTTT.

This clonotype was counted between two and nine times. This chain's CDR3 is CSATPDSSYEQYF. Here the CDR3 DNA reads TGCAGTGCTACACCGGACAGCTCCTACGAGCAGTACTTC. The rearrangement uses TRBV20-1 and TRBJ2-7, with D possibly TRBD1 on 6 matching bases. Trimming took off 4 bases at V and 0 bases at J, with 10 bases between the two ends. CDR3 length: 13 amino acids. Germline V gene sequence: CDR1 DFQATT, CDR2 SNEGSKA (reference sequence).

This CDR3 reads CASSYPGNTDTQYF. The CDR3 DNA reads TGTGCCAGCAGTTACCCAGGGAACACAGATACGCAGTATTTT. The V and J genes are TRBV6-5 and TRBJ2-3; a possible D gene is TRBD1 (5 bases). This CDR3 is 14 amino acids long. V lost 2 bases and J 2 bases, leaving 8 bases between the germline ends. Germline CDR1 is MNHEY and CDR2 is SVGAGI.

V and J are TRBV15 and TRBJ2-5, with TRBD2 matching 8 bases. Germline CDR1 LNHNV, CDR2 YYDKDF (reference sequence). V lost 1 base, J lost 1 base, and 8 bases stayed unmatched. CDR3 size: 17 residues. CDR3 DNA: TGTGCCACCAGCAGAGGAACCGCGGGGGGTCCCCAAGAGACCCAGTACTTC. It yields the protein CATSRGTAGGPQETQYF. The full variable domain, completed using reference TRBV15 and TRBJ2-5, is DAMVIQNPRYQVTQFGKPVTLSCSQTLNHNVMYWYQQKSSQAPKLLFHYYDKDFNNEADTPDNFQSRRPNTSFCFLDIRSPGLGDTAMYLCATSRGTAGGPQETQYFGPGTRLLVL.

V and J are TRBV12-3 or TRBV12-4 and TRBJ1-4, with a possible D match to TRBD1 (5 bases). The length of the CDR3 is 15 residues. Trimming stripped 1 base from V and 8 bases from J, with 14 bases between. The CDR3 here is CASSLVTRWDEKLFF. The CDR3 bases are TGTGCCAGCAGTTTAGTTACGAGATGGGACGAAAAACTGTTTTTT.

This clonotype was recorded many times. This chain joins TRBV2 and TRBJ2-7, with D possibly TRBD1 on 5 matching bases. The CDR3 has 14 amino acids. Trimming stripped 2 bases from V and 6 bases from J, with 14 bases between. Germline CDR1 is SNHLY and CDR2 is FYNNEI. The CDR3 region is CASSESGALAEQYF. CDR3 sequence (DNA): TGTGCCAGCAGTGAAAGTGGGGCCCTCGCCGAGCAGTACTTC.

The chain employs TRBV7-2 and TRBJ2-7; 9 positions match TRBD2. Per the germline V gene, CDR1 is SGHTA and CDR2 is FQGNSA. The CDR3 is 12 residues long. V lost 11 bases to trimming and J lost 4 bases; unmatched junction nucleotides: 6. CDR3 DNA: TGTGCCTTCGGGACTAGCTGTTACGAGCAGTACGTC. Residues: CAFGTSCYEQYV.